The T cell receptor (beta chain) described here comes from a study of CD8 T cells in Susac syndrome. Random hexamers were used to reverse transcribe the RNA input (0.5 to 1 ug). An immunoSEQ multiplex PCR generated amplified TCR beta CDR3 products spanning 54 Vbeta and 13 Jbeta. Each CDR3 protein is one row after TCRdb ran MiXCR on the immunoSEQ multiplex PCR reads. The sample holds 200,000 or so distinct CDR3 sequences, roughly 95% seen once. Germline V CDR1 and CDR2: SNHLY, FYNNEI. Trimming at V came to 5 bases and at J to 1 base, leaving 3 bases not matched to a gene. The CDR3 contains 14 residues. The authors carried out high-throughput sequencing of TCR beta. They applied it to CD8+ and CD4+ T cells obtained from blood. It was negative isolation that provided the CD8+ and CD4+ T cells, whereas TEMRA cells were enriched by FACS.

The clonotype originates from a human donor with multiple sclerosis. Input material: CD4+ T cells from PBMCs. This rearrangement joins TRBV2 to TRBJ2-3; TRBD1 aligns across 7 bases. In nucleotides, the CDR3 is TGTGCCAGCAGTTTCGACAGGGGCACAGATACGCAGTATTTT. This gives the protein CASSFDRGTDTQYF. The full variable domain, in which reference TRBV2 and TRBJ2-3 provide the parts outside the CDR3, is EPEVTQTPSHQVTQMGQEVILRCVPISNHLYFYWYRQILGQKVEFLVSFYNNEISEKSEIFDDQFSVERPDGSNFTLKIRSTKLEDSAMYFCASSFDRGTDTQYFGPGTRLTVL.